This TCR beta chain is from a study of blood T cell repertoires in COVID-19. Background on the study: Acute-phase and convalescent COVID-19 samples originated in the United States, Italy and Spain. PBMCs, B-cell-depleted T cells, or T cells provided the cDNA or gDNA that made up the material.

Authors' data handling: Amplification with reference gene primers provided the estimates of nucleated cell counts. Assay used: immunoSEQ multiplex PCR; TCRdb lists only in-frame clones, some missing. V and J calls and clone size are given by that table; D and trimming were obtained from the DNA. The sample includes approximately 99,000 clones, almost 90% of them seen just once. The CDR3 spans 14 residues. V dropped 5 bases and J dropped 0 bases, with 10 bases sitting between them. Germline V gene sequence: CDR1 SEHNR, CDR2 FQNEAQ (reference sequence). The Seattle patients, enrolled during active infection, were followed longitudinally.

The sample was peripheral blood. The source is a man in his forties or fifties with COVID-19, enrolled during active disease. This chain connects TRBV7-9 to TRBJ2-5; D not certain. The CDR3 region has the DNA TGTGCCAGCAGCAGCAGCGCAAACCAAGAGACCCAGTACTTC. This encodes CASSSSANQETQYF.